These 32 T cell receptor beta chains were sequenced from one sample in a study of metastatic and nonmetastatic thyroid tumors. Each patient came to thyroid surgery without any prior treatment (of any kind). From the PCR reads, TCRdb re-called clones with MiXCR. In the table there are around 29,000 clones, around a quarter of which are singletons. The sequencing sample was made of blood. These receptors were collected from a female donor with papillary thyroid cancer or a benign thyroid nodule (not recorded which). Some clones in this sample may be carry-over from other donors' samples.

This clone has only a few counts. This rearrangement joins TRBV10-1 to TRBJ2-7, with D maybe TRBD2 (5 bases). V was cut by 2 bases and J by 0 bases, with 5 bases left in between. The CDR3 contains 13 residues. The germline V gene has CDR1 WNHNN and CDR2 SYGVQD (reference sequence). The CDR3 sequence is CASSEGSSYEQYF. The CDR3, as DNA: TGCGCCAGCAGTGAGGGGAGCTCCTACGAGCAGTACTTC.

This clone has a count of ten or more. The DNA for the CDR3 is TGTGCCTGGACAGGGTGGGTCTCAGATACGCAGTATTTT. Translating it yields CAWTGWVSDTQYF. The chain links TRBV30 to TRBJ2-3, with D perhaps TRBD1 (5 bases). This CDR3 has 13 residues. V lost 4 bases and J 4 bases, leaving 12 bases between the germline ends. Germline V gene lookup returns CDR1 GTSNPN and CDR2 SVGIG (reference sequence).

This clone was seen only once. This chain uses TRBV7-3 with TRBJ2-1; the D is unclear. The CDR3 length is 13 residues. The germline V gene has CDR1 SGHTA and CDR2 FQGTGA. Between the trimmed V and J ends, which lost 4 bases and 8 bases, there was a span of 12 bases. CDR3 DNA sequence: TGTGCCAGCAGCTCCAAAGTGTGGGATGAGCAGTTCTTC. Translated, it gives CASSSKVWDEQFF.

This clone was counted between two and nine times. The chain has TRBV30 and TRBJ1-1, with D tentatively TRBD1 (6 bases). The CDR3 has 13 residues. Germline V lookup: CDR1 GTSNPN, CDR2 SVGIG (reference sequence). The V gene lost 0 bases and the J gene lost 6 bases, with 11 bases spanning the gap. In nucleotides, the CDR3 is TGTGCCTGGAGTGTGGGCAGGGGACCTGAAGCTTTCTTT. The encoded protein is CAWSVGRGPEAFF.

This clone is large within its sample. The chain links TRBV6-2 or TRBV6-3 to TRBJ2-7; no reliable D call. The ends were cut back, 7 bases at V and 2 bases at J, with 18 bases in the middle. Germline V lookup: CDR1 MNHEY, CDR2 SVGEGT. The CDR3 has 15 residues. CDR3 amino acids: CASTKIPDQAYEQYF. CDR3 DNA sequence: TGTGCCAGCACCAAAATTCCGGATCAAGCCTACGAGCAGTACTTC.

The V and J genes are TRBV30 and TRBJ2-7, with a tentative D call TRBD2 (6 bases). The CDR3 extends over 13 amino acids. Deletions cut 8 bases from V and 3 bases from J, with 17 bases between. Germline loops: CDR1 GTSNPN, CDR2 SVGIG (reference sequence). This chain's CDR3 is CARAGGDNYEQYF. The DNA of the CDR3 is TGTGCCCGTGCCGGGGGAGATAACTACGAGCAGTACTTC.

This clone was picked up many times. V is TRBV18 and J is TRBJ1-1, with 7 bases that match TRBD1. Germline CDR1 is KGHSH and CDR2 is LQKENI. This CDR3 has 17 amino acids. V lost 1 base, J lost 0 bases, and 8 bases stayed unmatched. The CDR3 here is CASSPLPTGKLNTEAFF. CDR3 nucleotide sequence: TGTGCCAGCTCACCACTCCCGACAGGGAAATTGAACACTGAAGCTTTCTTT.

This clone appeared many times. The chain employs TRBV3-1 and TRBJ2-3, with D unclear. The CDR3 has 12 residues. Germline CDR1 reads LGHDT; CDR2 reads YNNKEL (reference sequence). The V end was cut by 6 bases, the J end by 4 bases, with 8 bases between. The CDR3: CASSPTADTQYF. CDR3 nucleotide sequence: TGTGCCAGCAGTCCGACGGCAGATACGCAGTATTTT.

V usage is TRBV6-1 and J usage is TRBJ1-2; no clear D gene. Trimming removed 0 bases at V and 4 bases at J, with 12 bases between. The CDR3 totals 15 residues. Germline V gene sequence: CDR1 MNHNS, CDR2 SASEGT. The CDR3 DNA sequence: TGTGCCAGCAGTGAAGCATCACAAGGACGCTATGGCTACACCTTC. Its translation: CASSEASQGRYGYTF.

This chain uses TRBV5-1 with TRBJ2-6; no clear D. The germline V gene encodes CDR1 SGHRS and CDR2 YFSETQ. This CDR3 is 15 amino acids long. The V gene lost 0 bases and the J gene lost 0 bases, with 4 bases spanning the gap. CDR3 in amino acids: CASSLDLSGANVLTF. CDR3 sequence (DNA): TGCGCCAGCAGCTTGGATCTCTCTGGGGCCAACGTCCTGACTTTC.

This clone was picked up many times. The chain couples TRBV28 to TRBJ1-5; 10 positions agree with TRBD1. The J segment lost 6 bases and the V segment lost 5 bases, leaving 7 bases of the junction unmatched. The CDR3 is 15 amino acids. Per the germline V gene, CDR1 is MDHEN and CDR2 is SYDVKM. The CDR3 reads CASSADRGHVQPQHF. CDR3 DNA sequence: TGTGCCAGCAGTGCTGACAGGGGGCATGTTCAGCCCCAGCATTTT.

This clone has at least ten counts. The rearrangement links TRBV7-9 to TRBJ2-1; perhaps TRBD2 as D (5 bases). The germline V gene encodes CDR1 SEHNR and CDR2 FQNEAQ (reference sequence). The CDR3 is 14 amino acids. Trimming took 4 bases from V and 5 from J, leaving 12 bases between them. The chain's CDR3 is CASSSRTGNNEQFF. The CDR3 DNA reads TGTGCCAGCAGCTCGCGGACGGGAAACAATGAGCAGTTCTTC.

The chain is built from TRBV29-1 and TRBJ1-5, with D perhaps matching TRBD1 (6 bases). V shed 6 bases and J shed 3 bases, with 15 bases lying between them. The germline gives CDR1 SQVTM, CDR2 ANQGSEA. The CDR3 is made up of 14 amino acids. CDR3 coding DNA: TGCAGCGTAGGGACAAGGAACGACAATCAGCCCCAGCATTTT. Protein product: CSVGTRNDNQPQHF.

Only a few counts were recorded for this clone. The chain employs TRBV6-2 or TRBV6-3 and TRBJ2-5, with unresolved D. The CDR3 runs to 17 residues. Trimming took off 2 bases at V and 4 bases at J, with 20 bases between the two ends. CDR1 and CDR2 from the germline V gene are MNHEY and SVGEGT. CDR3 coding DNA: TGTGCCAGCAGTTACACATCCCTAAAGTCGGCAGGAGAGACCCAGTACTTC. Amino acids: CASSYTSLKSAGETQYF.

This clone was seen repeatedly, ten times or more. The chain is built from TRBV12-3 or TRBV12-4 and TRBJ1-3; D gene unclear. This CDR3 contains 16 residues. Trimming pared 2 bases from V and 0 bases from J, leaving 11 bases between. The CDR3, as DNA: TGTGCCAGCAGTTTAACCGGGCCGAGCTCTGGAAACACCATATATTTT. It is translated as CASSLTGPSSGNTIYF.

This clone was seen at least ten times. The chain has TRBV20-1 and TRBJ2-1, with D possibly matching TRBD2 (5 bases). The CDR3 contains 14 residues. The V gene's germline CDR1 is DFQATT and CDR2 SNEGSKA (reference sequence). The CDR3 DNA follows: TGCAGCTATGAAGCGGACCACAACTACAATGAGCAGTTCTTC. Translated, it gives CSYEADHNYNEQFF.

This clone was recorded many times. This could be a read error, since a much larger clone is one nucleotide away. Different DNA sequences within this sample yield the same CDR3. The genes are TRBV20-1 and TRBJ2-6; TRBD1 might be the D (5 bases). Germline V lookup: CDR1 DFQATT, CDR2 SNEGSKA (reference sequence). This CDR3 spans 14 amino acids. The CDR3 DNA is TGCAGTGCTAGAGATCCGGCTGGGGCCAACGTCCTGACCTTC. This encodes CSARDPAGANVLTF.

This clone was counted at least ten times. The J gene is TRBJ2-1, the V gene TRBV4-3, with 13 bases matching TRBD2. In germline, CDR1 is LGHNA, CDR2 YSLEER. This CDR3 region has 17 residues. The V segment lost 0 bases and the J segment 9 bases; nucleotides outside the gene matches: 8. The CDR3 here is CASSQDSGTSGKGEQFF. CDR3 bases: TGCGCCAGCAGCCAAGATAGCGGGACTAGCGGGAAAGGTGAGCAGTTCTTC.

This clone was counted at least ten times. The V gene is TRBV20-1, the J gene TRBJ2-3; tentatively, D is TRBD2 (5 bases). From germline, CDR1 is DFQATT and CDR2 SNEGSKA (reference sequence). V dropped 6 bases and J dropped 6 bases, with 19 bases sitting between them. There are 14 residues in the CDR3. This CDR3 reads CSATFQRRGDTQYF. The CDR3 DNA is TGCAGTGCCACCTTCCAGCGCCGAGGGGATACGCAGTATTTT.

As regards this clone: One end of the junction does not line up with germline, which may come from a read error. The chain is built from TRBV7-6 and TRBJ1-5; D is perhaps TRBD1 (5 bases). The CDR3 covers 15 residues. Germline CDR1 reads SGHVS; CDR2 reads FNYEAQ. The CDR3 DNA sequence: TGTGCCAGCATCTTAGGGGAAGGCGGGGAACATCCCCAGCATTTT. Translating gives CASILGEGGEHPQHF.

Ten or more counts support this clone. J is TRBJ2-2 and V is TRBV15; 8 bases are a match to TRBD1. In germline, CDR1 is LNHNV, CDR2 YYDKDF (reference sequence). The CDR3 is made up of 12 amino acids. The trim removed 9 bases at V and 4 bases at J, leaving 1 base unmatched. CDR3 nucleotide sequence: TGTGCCACTACAGGGGGCACCGGGGAGCTGTTTTTT. This translates into CATTGGTGELFF.

The chain carries TRBV5-5 and TRBJ2-7; 11 bases map to TRBD1. This CDR3 comprises 16 residues. Trimming cost V 6 bases and J 3 bases; bases outside gene matches: 11. Germline-derived CDR1 and CDR2 are SGHKS and YYEKEE (reference sequence). The CDR3 is CASIRLAGQGDYEQYF. The CDR3 bases are TGTGCCAGCATCAGACTCGCGGGACAGGGGGACTACGAGCAGTACTTC. The entire variable domain, with the rest obtained from reference TRBV5-5 and TRBJ2-7, is as follows: DAGVTQSPTHLIKTRGQQVTLRCSPISGHKSVSWYQQVLGQGPQFIFQYYEKEERGRGNFPDRFSARQFPNYSSELNVNALLLGDSALYLCASIRLAGQGDYEQYFGPGTRLTVT.

The table lists this clone with many counts. V is TRBV11-1 and J is TRBJ2-2; 9 nucleotides match TRBD2. The CDR3 has 16 amino acids. Germline loops: CDR1 SGHAT, CDR2 FQDESV (reference sequence). J lost 4 bases, V lost 7 bases, and 10 bases had no gene match. The CDR3 region is CASTPGLAGFTGELFF. Written as DNA, the CDR3 is TGTGCCAGCACCCCAGGGCTAGCGGGGTTCACCGGGGAGCTGTTTTTT.

The CDR3 coding sequence is TGTGCCAGCAGCTTACAGGGGATGGGTAATGAAAAACTGTTTTTT. Translating gives CASSLQGMGNEKLFF. The chain is built from TRBV7-2 and TRBJ1-4; TRBD1 is a possible D gene (6 bases). The germline V gene encodes CDR1 SGHTA and CDR2 FQGNSA. V gave up 2 bases and J gave up 4 bases, with 11 bases separating them. This CDR3 spans 15 amino acids.

On this clone itself: A single base separates this from a much larger clone, so it may be a read error. The V gene is TRBV9, the J gene TRBJ2-1, with TRBD2 matching over 8 bases. Trimming removed 6 bases from V and 0 bases from J; junction bases left unmatched: 14. CDR3 length equals 18 residues. Per germline, CDR1 SGDLS and CDR2 YYNGEE. The CDR3 protein is CASNQDGVAGHSYNEQFF. The CDR3 DNA follows: TGTGCCAGCAACCAAGATGGAGTAGCGGGACACTCCTACAATGAGCAGTTCTTC.

The chain employs TRBV6-1 and TRBJ2-3, with D hard to call. Germline CDR1 is MNHNS and CDR2 is SASEGT. Trimming left V 7 bases short and J 2 bases short, with 13 bases between. The CDR3 length is 14 residues. CDR3 residues: CASKIQLSTDTQYF. CDR3 bases: TGTGCCAGCAAAATACAGCTCTCCACAGATACGCAGTATTTT.

The chain recombines TRBV28 with TRBJ2-7, with D perhaps matching TRBD1 (6 bases). The CDR3 covers 12 residues. V gave up 7 bases and J gave up 6 bases, with 13 bases separating them. CDR1 is MDHEN and CDR2 is SYDVKM in the germline V gene. CDR3 amino acids: CASMNRVFEQYF. The DNA for the CDR3 is TGTGCCAGCATGAACAGGGTTTTCGAGCAGTACTTC.

This clone was seen at least ten times. CDR3 bases: TGCAGTGCTCCTGGACGGGCGGATGAAAAACTGTTTTTT. Residues: CSAPGRADEKLFF. The V gene is TRBV20-1, the J gene TRBJ1-4, with unresolved D. The CDR3 sequence is 13 residues long. V was pared by 5 bases and J by 6 bases, with 13 bases between. Germline V gene sequence: CDR1 DFQATT, CDR2 SNEGSKA (reference sequence).

This clone was detected ten times or more. This chain links TRBV7-2 with TRBJ1-1; no clear D gene. V was clipped by 5 bases and J by 1 base, with 8 bases between them. The germline V gene encodes CDR1 SGHTA and CDR2 FQGNSA. This CDR3 is built from 13 residues. The CDR3 DNA follows: TGTGCCAGCAGCCTCTATGAGAACACTGAAGCTTTCTTT. Its protein is CASSLYENTEAFF.

The chain couples TRBV10-1 to TRBJ2-7; the D gene is possibly TRBD2 (5 bases). V dropped 10 bases and J dropped 2 bases, with 24 bases sitting between them. Germline V gives CDR1 WNHNN, CDR2 SYGVQD (reference sequence). This CDR3 contains 16 residues. CDR3 sequence: CAIGERLCDQTYEQYF. The CDR3 nucleotides are TGCGCCATCGGGGAGAGACTCTGTGACCAAACCTACGAGCAGTACTTC.

In its sample, this clone is medium-sized. This rearrangement joins TRBV27 to TRBJ1-1, with D perhaps matching TRBD1 (5 bases). This CDR3 is 12 amino acids long. Germline CDR1 reads MNHEY; CDR2 reads SMNVEV (reference sequence). Trimming removed 9 bases at V and 6 bases at J, with 14 bases between. The CDR3 is CASLSQGAEAFF. Here the CDR3 DNA reads TGTGCCAGTCTATCTCAGGGCGCTGAAGCTTTCTTT.

This clone was seen ten or more times. The V call is TRBV19, the J call TRBJ2-1; 11 positions match TRBD1. Germline CDR1 and CDR2: LNHDA and SQIVND (reference sequence). V trimming: 5 bases; J trimming: 6 bases; junction bases outside the gene matches: 6. CDR3 length: 15 amino acids. The CDR3 bases are TGTGCCAGTAGTCCAGGACAGGGGGCGCCCAATGAGCAGTTCTTC. Residues: CASSPGQGAPNEQFF.